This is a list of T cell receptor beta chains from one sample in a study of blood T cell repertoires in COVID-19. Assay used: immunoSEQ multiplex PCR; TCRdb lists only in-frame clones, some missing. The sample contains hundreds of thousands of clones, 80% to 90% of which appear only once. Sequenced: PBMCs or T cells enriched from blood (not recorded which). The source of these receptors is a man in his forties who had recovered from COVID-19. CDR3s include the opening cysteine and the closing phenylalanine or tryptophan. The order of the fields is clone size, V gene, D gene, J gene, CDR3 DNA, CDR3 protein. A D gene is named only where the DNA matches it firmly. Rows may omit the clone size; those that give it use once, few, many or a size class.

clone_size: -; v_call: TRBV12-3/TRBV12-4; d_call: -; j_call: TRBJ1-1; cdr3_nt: TGTGCCATCCGGAACACTGAAGCTTTCTTT; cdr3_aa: CAIRNTEAFF
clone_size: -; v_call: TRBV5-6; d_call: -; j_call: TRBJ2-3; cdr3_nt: TGTGCCAGCAGCTTGGGGGCAGGGTTCACAGATACGCAGTATTTT; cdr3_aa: CASSLGAGFTDTQYF
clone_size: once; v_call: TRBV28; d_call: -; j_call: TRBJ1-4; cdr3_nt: TGTGCCAGCAGTTTATCCCCGAGAAAACTGTTTTTT; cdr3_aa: CASSLSPRKLFF
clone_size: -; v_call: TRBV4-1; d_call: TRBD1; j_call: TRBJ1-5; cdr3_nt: TGCGCCAGCAGCCGGGCGGACAGGGGCAATCAGCCCCAGCATTTT; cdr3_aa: CASSRADRGNQPQHF
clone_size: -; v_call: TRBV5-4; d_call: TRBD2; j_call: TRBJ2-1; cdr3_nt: TGTGCCAGCAGTTACGAAGCGGGGGGGCCTGAAAATGAGCAGTTCTTC; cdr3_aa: CASSYEAGGPENEQFF
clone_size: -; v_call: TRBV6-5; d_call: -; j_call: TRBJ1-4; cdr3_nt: TGTGCCAGCGGGGGGAGTGGAGAAAAACTGTTTTTT; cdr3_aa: CASGGSGEKLFF
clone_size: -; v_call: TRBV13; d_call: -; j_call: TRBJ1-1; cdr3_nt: TGTGCCAGCAGCAGGGGCACTGAAGCTTTCTTT; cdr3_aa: CASSRGTEAFF
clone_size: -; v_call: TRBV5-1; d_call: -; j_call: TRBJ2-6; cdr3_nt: TGCGCCAGCAGTGAAACAGGTACTGGGGCCAACGTCCTGACTTTC; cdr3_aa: CASSETGTGANVLTF
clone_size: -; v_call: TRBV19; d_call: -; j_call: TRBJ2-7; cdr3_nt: TGTGCCAGTAGCATGGACAGCTCCTACGAGCAGTACTTC; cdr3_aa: CASSMDSSYEQYF
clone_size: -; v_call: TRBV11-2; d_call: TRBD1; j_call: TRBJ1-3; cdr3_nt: TGTGCCAGCAGCCCACCTTGGGCAGGGGGAGTATCTGGAAACACCATATATTTT; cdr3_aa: CASSPPWAGGVSGNTIYF
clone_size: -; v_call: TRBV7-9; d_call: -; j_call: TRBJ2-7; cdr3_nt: TGTGCCAGCAGCTTAGCGCAGGCCAGAGCCTACGAGCAGTACTTC; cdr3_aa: CASSLAQARAYEQYF
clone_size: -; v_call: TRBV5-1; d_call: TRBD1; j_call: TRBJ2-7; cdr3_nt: TGCGCCAGCAGCTTGCAGGACAGGGGCTACGAGCAGTACTTC; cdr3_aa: CASSLQDRGYEQYF
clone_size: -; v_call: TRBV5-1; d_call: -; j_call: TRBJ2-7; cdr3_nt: TGCGCCAGCAGCTTGGAAGCGCCCTCCTACGAGCAGTACTTC; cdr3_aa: CASSLEAPSYEQYF
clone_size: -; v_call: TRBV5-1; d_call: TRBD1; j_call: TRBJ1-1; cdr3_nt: TGCGCCAGCAGCCGAGATTTACAGGGGGCTGAAGCTTTCTTT; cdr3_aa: CASSRDLQGAEAFF
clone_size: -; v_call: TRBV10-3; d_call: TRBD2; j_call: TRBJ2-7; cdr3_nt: TGTGCCATCAGCGGCGGGGGAGCCTACGAGCAGTACTTC; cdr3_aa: CAISGGGAYEQYF
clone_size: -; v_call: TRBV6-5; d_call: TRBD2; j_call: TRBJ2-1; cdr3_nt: TGTGCCAGCAGGACTAGCGGGGCCCCCAATGAGCAGTTCTTC; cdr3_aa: CASRTSGAPNEQFF
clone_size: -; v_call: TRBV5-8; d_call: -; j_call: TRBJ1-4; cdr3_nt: TGTGCCAGCAGTCAAGGGGGTGCAACTAATGAAAAACTGTTTTTT; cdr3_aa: CASSQGGATNEKLFF
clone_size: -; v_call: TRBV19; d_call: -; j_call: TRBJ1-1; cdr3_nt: TGTGCCAGTAGTATCTCAGGATATGAAGCTTTCTTT; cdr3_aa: CASSISGYEAFF
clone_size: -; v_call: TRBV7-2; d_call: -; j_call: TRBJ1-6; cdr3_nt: TGTGCCAGCAGCTTCAGCGGTGGGGCCTATAATTCACCCCTCCACTTT; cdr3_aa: CASSFSGGAYNSPLHF
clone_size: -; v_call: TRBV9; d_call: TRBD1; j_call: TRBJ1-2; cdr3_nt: TGTGCCAGCAGCGATAGGACAGGGCTAAGGGGTGGCTACACCTTC; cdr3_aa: CASSDRTGLRGGYTF
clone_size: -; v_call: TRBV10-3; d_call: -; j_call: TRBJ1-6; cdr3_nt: TGTGCCATCAGCCGCCAGTATAATTCACCCCTCCACTTT; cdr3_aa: CAISRQYNSPLHF
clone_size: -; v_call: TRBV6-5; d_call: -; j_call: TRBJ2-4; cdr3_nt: TGTGCCAGCAGTGACTCCGGGAACAGCAAAAACATTCAGTACTTC; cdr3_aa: CASSDSGNSKNIQYF
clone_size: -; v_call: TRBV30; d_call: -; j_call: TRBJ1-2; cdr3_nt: TGTGCCTGGAGTCCAAACTATGGCTACACCTTC; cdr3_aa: CAWSPNYGYTF
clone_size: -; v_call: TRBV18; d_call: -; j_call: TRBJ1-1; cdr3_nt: TGTGCCAGCTCACCACAAGAGGGTAACACTGAAGCTTTCTTT; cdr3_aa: CASSPQEGNTEAFF
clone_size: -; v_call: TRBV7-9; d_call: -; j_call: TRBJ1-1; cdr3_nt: TGTGCCAGCAGCCGATCCACTGGGGCGAACACTGAAGCTTTCTTT; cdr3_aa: CASSRSTGANTEAFF
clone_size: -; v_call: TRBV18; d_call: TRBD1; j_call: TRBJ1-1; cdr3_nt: TGTGCCAGCTCTTCCGGGACAGGGTTTTCTGAAGCTTTCTTT; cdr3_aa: CASSSGTGFSEAFF
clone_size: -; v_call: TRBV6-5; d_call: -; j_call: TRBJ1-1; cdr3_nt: TGTGCCAGCAGTTATGCCAGGGGTCTCACTGAAGCTTTCTTT; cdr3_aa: CASSYARGLTEAFF
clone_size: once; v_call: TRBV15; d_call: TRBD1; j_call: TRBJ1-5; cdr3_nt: TGTGCCACCAGCAGACGGACAGGGGGCTTTAATCAGCCCCAGCATTTT; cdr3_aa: CATSRRTGGFNQPQHF